The rows below give T cell receptor beta chains drawn from one sample of a study of T cells after yellow fever vaccination. TCRdb reprocessed the 5' RACE reads with MiXCR, giving one entry per CDR3 protein. The sample shows some 290,000 distinct CDR3 sequences, around 10% of them seen only once. This specimen consisted of CD4+ T cells sorted from PBMCs, obtained 45 days after the yellow fever booster vaccination. Receptors originate from a man younger than 35 who received the YFV17D yellow fever vaccine. Each CDR3 is given with its conserved first and last residue. A D gene is named only where the DNA matches it firmly. Expanded clones get a size class; other rows say once, few or many, or leave the size out.

CDR3nt: TGTGCCAGCACACGACCCCCGGGATTGAATAATTCACCCCTCCACTTT
CDR3aa: CASTRPPGLNNSPLHF
j_gene: TRBJ1-6
v_gene: TRBV11-2
len: 16
abundance: few
d_gene: .

CDR3nt: TGTGCCAGCAGTTTCAGGGGGCTTGGCTACACCTTC
CDR3aa: CASSFRGLGYTF
j_gene: TRBJ1-2
v_gene: TRBV12-3/TRBV12-4
len: 12
abundance: .
d_gene: TRBD1

CDR3nt: TGTGCCAGCAGCTTGCGACGGGAAACTGAAGCTTTCTTT
CDR3aa: CASSLRRETEAFF
j_gene: TRBJ1-1
v_gene: TRBV7-3
len: 13
abundance: .
d_gene: .

CDR3nt: TGCGCCAGCAGCCAGGGACTAACCCCAGCCGGGGAGCTGTTTTTT
CDR3aa: CASSQGLTPAGELFF
j_gene: TRBJ2-2
v_gene: TRBV5-1
len: 15
abundance: .
d_gene: TRBD2

CDR3nt: TGTGCCAGCAGCCTTGGTAAGGGATACTATGGCTACACCTTC
CDR3aa: CASSLGKGYYGYTF
j_gene: TRBJ1-2
v_gene: TRBV5-6
len: 14
abundance: few
d_gene: .

CDR3nt: TGCGCCAGCAGCTTTTTTGGGATCGCTGCGGCCCAAGAGACCCAGTACTTC
CDR3aa: CASSFFGIAAAQETQYF
j_gene: TRBJ2-5
v_gene: TRBV5-1
len: 17
abundance: few
d_gene: .

CDR3nt: TGTGCCAGCAGCCCCCGACGGCTAGCGGGGGCAGAGACCCAGTACTTC
CDR3aa: CASSPRRLAGAETQYF
j_gene: TRBJ2-5
v_gene: TRBV3-1
len: 16
abundance: once
d_gene: TRBD2

CDR3nt: TGCGCCAGCAGCTGGGGGACAGGGAACTATGGCTACACCTTC
CDR3aa: CASSWGTGNYGYTF
j_gene: TRBJ1-2
v_gene: TRBV5-1
len: 14
abundance: few
d_gene: TRBD1

CDR3nt: TGCAGTGCTAGCAACCCGGGCCGTAGCTCCTACAATGAGCAGTTCTTC
CDR3aa: CSASNPGRSSYNEQFF
j_gene: TRBJ2-1
v_gene: TRBV20-1
len: 16
abundance: .
d_gene: .

CDR3nt: TGCAGCTTCGGGGCGGCGGGGACGGGCAATGAGCAGTTCTTC
CDR3aa: CSFGAAGTGNEQFF
j_gene: TRBJ2-1
v_gene: TRBV29-1
len: 14
abundance: many
d_gene: .

CDR3nt: TGTGCCAGCAGCCGCGGACAGGAAGAGACCCAGTACTTC
CDR3aa: CASSRGQEETQYF
j_gene: TRBJ2-5
v_gene: TRBV12-3/TRBV12-4
len: 13
abundance: many
d_gene: TRBD1

CDR3nt: TGCGCCAGCAGCTTCTCAGGGGAAGGCTACACCTTC
CDR3aa: CASSFSGEGYTF
j_gene: TRBJ1-2
v_gene: TRBV5-1
len: 12
abundance: few
d_gene: .

CDR3nt: TGCAGTGCTCTACCCGTTACAGATACGCAGTATTTT
CDR3aa: CSALPVTDTQYF
j_gene: TRBJ2-3
v_gene: TRBV20-1
len: 12
abundance: .
d_gene: .

CDR3nt: TGTGCCAGCAGCCAAGAGCTAGCGGGGGCAGGGGATACGCAGTATTTT
CDR3aa: CASSQELAGAGDTQYF
j_gene: TRBJ2-3
v_gene: TRBV4-2
len: 16
abundance: few
d_gene: TRBD2

CDR3nt: TGCGCCAGCAGCGGCGCTAGCGTCTATGAGCAGTTCTTC
CDR3aa: CASSGASVYEQFF
j_gene: TRBJ2-1
v_gene: TRBV5-1
len: 13
abundance: .
d_gene: .

CDR3nt: TGCAGCGTCGGACGTCCGGCAGGAGGTGAAGCTTTCTTT
CDR3aa: CSVGRPAGGEAFF
j_gene: TRBJ1-1
v_gene: TRBV29-1
len: 13
abundance: few
d_gene: .

CDR3nt: TGTGCCATCAGTGCCCTAGGGGGCGCGGGGAACACTGAAGCTTTCTTT
CDR3aa: CAISALGGAGNTEAFF
j_gene: TRBJ1-1
v_gene: TRBV10-3
len: 16
abundance: few
d_gene: TRBD1

CDR3nt: TGCAGCGGAGGACAGCAAGAGACCCAGTACTTC
CDR3aa: CSGGQQETQYF
j_gene: TRBJ2-5
v_gene: TRBV20-1
len: 11
abundance: few
d_gene: .

CDR3nt: TGTGCCAGCCGCTTCGAGGGACAACAACCTGGGGGCTACACCTTC
CDR3aa: CASRFEGQQPGGYTF
j_gene: TRBJ1-2
v_gene: TRBV6-5
len: 15
abundance: .
d_gene: .

CDR3nt: TGTGCCAGCCGAGCGGGGCCGAACACCGGGGAGCTGTTTTTT
CDR3aa: CASRAGPNTGELFF
j_gene: TRBJ2-2
v_gene: TRBV11-3
len: 14
abundance: few
d_gene: TRBD2

CDR3nt: TGTGCCAGCAGCCCCATCCTTGAAGATACGCAGTATTTT
CDR3aa: CASSPILEDTQYF
j_gene: TRBJ2-3
v_gene: TRBV7-2
len: 13
abundance: .
d_gene: .

CDR3nt: TGTGCCAGCTCTTCAGGTACAGGGAGGAGTTCACCCCTCCACTTT
CDR3aa: CASSSGTGRSSPLHF
j_gene: TRBJ1-6
v_gene: TRBV25-1
len: 15
abundance: .
d_gene: .

CDR3nt: TGCGCCAGCAGCGTACAGGGTCCCGGGGCCACTGGGGCCAACGTCCTGACTTTC
CDR3aa: CASSVQGPGATGANVLTF
j_gene: TRBJ2-6
v_gene: TRBV5-1
len: 18
abundance: few
d_gene: .

CDR3nt: TGTGCCAGCAGCCAAGCAGGGGTAGGGACTGAAGCTTTCTTT
CDR3aa: CASSQAGVGTEAFF
j_gene: TRBJ1-1
v_gene: TRBV2
len: 14
abundance: few
d_gene: .

CDR3nt: TGTGCCAGCAGTCTTGCGGGGGGACGAGAGATCCAGTACTTC
CDR3aa: CASSLAGGREIQYF
j_gene: TRBJ2-5
v_gene: TRBV25-1
len: 14
abundance: few
d_gene: TRBD2

CDR3nt: TGTGCCAGCAGCGAACCCGGGACAGGGCAAGAAAAACTGTTTTTT
CDR3aa: CASSEPGTGQEKLFF
j_gene: TRBJ1-4
v_gene: TRBV6-1
len: 15
abundance: few
d_gene: TRBD1

CDR3nt: TGTGCCAGCAGACGGACAGGGGAGCAGTTCTTC
CDR3aa: CASRRTGEQFF
j_gene: TRBJ2-1
v_gene: TRBV12-3/TRBV12-4
len: 11
abundance: .
d_gene: TRBD1

CDR3nt: TGTGCCAGCAGCTCCCCACTAAAGGGGTCGGGAGGCTACACCTTC
CDR3aa: CASSSPLKGSGGYTF
j_gene: TRBJ1-2
v_gene: TRBV5-5
len: 15
abundance: few
d_gene: .

CDR3nt: TGTGCCAGCTCACCGGGACTCTTTCAAGAGACCCAGTACTTC
CDR3aa: CASSPGLFQETQYF
j_gene: TRBJ2-5
v_gene: TRBV18
len: 14
abundance: .
d_gene: .

CDR3nt: TGTGCCAGCAGTTCCTCACTTACAGGGGCTGGAAACACCATATATTTT
CDR3aa: CASSSSLTGAGNTIYF
j_gene: TRBJ1-3
v_gene: TRBV6-6
len: 16
abundance: few
d_gene: TRBD1

CDR3nt: TGTGCCAGCAGCCCGACCCCGGGAGACAATGAGCAGTTCTTC
CDR3aa: CASSPTPGDNEQFF
j_gene: TRBJ2-1
v_gene: TRBV6-8
len: 14
abundance: few
d_gene: .

CDR3nt: TGCGCCAGCCGATCCGGGGAGCTGTTTTTT
CDR3aa: CASRSGELFF
j_gene: TRBJ2-2
v_gene: TRBV10-1
len: 10
abundance: .
d_gene: .

CDR3nt: TGTGCCAGCACCTTTTCGAGGAACACTGAAGCTTTCTTT
CDR3aa: CASTFSRNTEAFF
j_gene: TRBJ1-1
v_gene: TRBV6-2/TRBV6-3
len: 13
abundance: few
d_gene: .

CDR3nt: TGCGCCAGCAGCTTGGATCTCGGTTCTGGTGGCTACACCTTC
CDR3aa: CASSLDLGSGGYTF
j_gene: TRBJ1-2
v_gene: TRBV5-1
len: 14
abundance: .
d_gene: .

CDR3nt: TGTGCCAGCAGCCCCATGGCGGGGGGTTACAATGAGCAGTTCTTC
CDR3aa: CASSPMAGGYNEQFF
j_gene: TRBJ2-1
v_gene: TRBV9
len: 15
abundance: many
d_gene: TRBD2

CDR3nt: TGTGCCAGCAGACCACAGGGGGCAGGTGAGCAGTTCTTC
CDR3aa: CASRPQGAGEQFF
j_gene: TRBJ2-1
v_gene: TRBV6-2/TRBV6-3
len: 13
abundance: .
d_gene: TRBD1

CDR3nt: TGTGCCAGCAGCGAGCCCAGGGGGACCACAGATACGCAGTATTTT
CDR3aa: CASSEPRGTTDTQYF
j_gene: TRBJ2-3
v_gene: TRBV2
len: 15
abundance: few
d_gene: TRBD1

CDR3nt: TGTGCCAGCAGCCCTCCGGACAGGACTAAAGCTTTCTTT
CDR3aa: CASSPPDRTKAFF
j_gene: TRBJ1-1
v_gene: TRBV28
len: 13
abundance: once
d_gene: TRBD1

CDR3nt: TGTGCCACCAGTGATGGCGGGTTCACAGATACGCAGTATTTT
CDR3aa: CATSDGGFTDTQYF
j_gene: TRBJ2-3
v_gene: TRBV24-1
len: 14
abundance: few
d_gene: .

CDR3nt: TGTGCCAGCAGCTCAATCAGGGGGCGCGGCACAGATACGCAGTATTTT
CDR3aa: CASSSIRGRGTDTQYF
j_gene: TRBJ2-3
v_gene: TRBV7-6
len: 16
abundance: .
d_gene: TRBD1

CDR3nt: TGCGCCAGCAGCACCGGGACTAGCGGGGCTGGGGAGCAGTTCTTC
CDR3aa: CASSTGTSGAGEQFF
j_gene: TRBJ2-1
v_gene: TRBV5-1
len: 15
abundance: .
d_gene: TRBD2

CDR3nt: TGCGCCAGCAGCTCGGGACAGCAGCCTAACTATGGCTACACCTTC
CDR3aa: CASSSGQQPNYGYTF
j_gene: TRBJ1-2
v_gene: TRBV5-1
len: 15
abundance: few
d_gene: TRBD1

CDR3nt: TGTGCCAGCAGTCGGACTAGCGGGGGGGCGAGGGAGCAGTTCTTC
CDR3aa: CASSRTSGGAREQFF
j_gene: TRBJ2-1
v_gene: TRBV7-2
len: 15
abundance: few
d_gene: TRBD2

CDR3nt: TGTGCCAGCAGCGTAGGCGCAGACGGCTCCTACGAGCAGTACTTC
CDR3aa: CASSVGADGSYEQYF
j_gene: TRBJ2-7
v_gene: TRBV9
len: 15
abundance: few
d_gene: .

CDR3nt: TGTGCCACCAGCAGAGTAGTCCAGAACACTGAAGCTTTCTTT
CDR3aa: CATSRVVQNTEAFF
j_gene: TRBJ1-1
v_gene: TRBV15
len: 14
abundance: .
d_gene: .

CDR3nt: TGTGCCAGCAGCCATAATAAGTGGAGCACTGAAGCTTTCTTT
CDR3aa: CASSHNKWSTEAFF
j_gene: TRBJ1-1
v_gene: TRBV11-2
len: 14
abundance: .
d_gene: .

CDR3nt: TGTGCCAGCAGTGAATTTGGTGGGGAGGACCAGTACTTC
CDR3aa: CASSEFGGEDQYF
j_gene: TRBJ2-5
v_gene: TRBV2
len: 13
abundance: many
d_gene: .

CDR3nt: TGCGCCAGCAGGTACAGGACATCGAACACCGGGGAGCTGTTTTTT
CDR3aa: CASRYRTSNTGELFF
j_gene: TRBJ2-2
v_gene: TRBV5-1
len: 15
abundance: many
d_gene: .

CDR3nt: TGCGCCAGCAGCCCATCCGGCGCAGGGGGGGCCGGGGAGCTGTTTTTT
CDR3aa: CASSPSGAGGAGELFF
j_gene: TRBJ2-2
v_gene: TRBV5-1
len: 16
abundance: .
d_gene: .

CDR3nt: TGTGCCAGCAGCTCCGATCCCGGGACAGTGTACAATGAGCAGTTCTTC
CDR3aa: CASSSDPGTVYNEQFF
j_gene: TRBJ2-1
v_gene: TRBV7-2
len: 16
abundance: .
d_gene: TRBD1

CDR3nt: TGTGCCTGGAGTGTACTCGGGGGGCCGGGGGCCAACGTCCTGACTTTC
CDR3aa: CAWSVLGGPGANVLTF
j_gene: TRBJ2-6
v_gene: TRBV30
len: 16
abundance: .
d_gene: .

CDR3nt: TGTGCCAGCAGTTCCCAGCATCGACAGGGCAGTTTAGTATTC
CDR3aa: CASSSQHRQGSLVF
j_gene: TRBJ2-7
v_gene: TRBV6-2/TRBV6-3
len: 14
abundance: few
d_gene: TRBD1

CDR3nt: TGCGCCAGCAGCTTGTTAGGGGGCTATGGCTACACCTTC
CDR3aa: CASSLLGGYGYTF
j_gene: TRBJ1-2
v_gene: TRBV5-1
len: 13
abundance: few
d_gene: .

CDR3nt: TGTGCCAGCAGCTTACCCTCTCTCGGCGGGGAGCTGTTTTTT
CDR3aa: CASSLPSLGGELFF
j_gene: TRBJ2-2
v_gene: TRBV11-1
len: 14
abundance: .
d_gene: .

CDR3nt: TGTGCCAGCAAACGGGGGTACCAAGAGACCCAGTACTTC
CDR3aa: CASKRGYQETQYF
j_gene: TRBJ2-5
v_gene: TRBV7-2
len: 13
abundance: .
d_gene: .

CDR3nt: TGTGCCAGCAGTGTTAACCCTCGGGACTATGGCTACACCTTC
CDR3aa: CASSVNPRDYGYTF
j_gene: TRBJ1-2
v_gene: TRBV2
len: 14
abundance: few
d_gene: .

CDR3nt: TGTGCCAGCAGCCAAGGACTAGCGGGGGGGCTCACAGATACGCAGTATTTT
CDR3aa: CASSQGLAGGLTDTQYF
j_gene: TRBJ2-3
v_gene: TRBV7-2
len: 17
abundance: .
d_gene: TRBD2

CDR3nt: TGCGCCAGCAGCCAACCAGGCGGGACTAATGAAAAACTGTTTTTT
CDR3aa: CASSQPGGTNEKLFF
j_gene: TRBJ1-4
v_gene: TRBV4-1
len: 15
abundance: .
d_gene: .

CDR3nt: TGTGCCAGCTCACCATCGCTAGCTCTAGGGCAAGAGACCCAGTACTTC
CDR3aa: CASSPSLALGQETQYF
j_gene: TRBJ2-5
v_gene: TRBV18
len: 16
abundance: few
d_gene: .

CDR3nt: TGTGCCAGCAGCTTCGACAGGGGGGACGAGCAGTACTTC
CDR3aa: CASSFDRGDEQYF
j_gene: TRBJ2-7
v_gene: TRBV7-2
len: 13
abundance: .
d_gene: TRBD1